This TCR beta chain was identified during a study of identical twins. The CDR3 contains 16 residues. Germline trimming cut 1 base from V and 2 bases from J; bases unmatched to any gene: 8. Germline loops: CDR1 SGHAT, CDR2 FQNNGV. Of note for this clonotype: Its antigen remains unknown.

The authors used template switching to add a universal primer site and gave cDNA unique molecular identifiers. MiXCR was run by TCRdb on the 5' RACE reads, yielding one entry per CDR3 protein. The sample consists of some 630,000 distinct CDR3 sequences, 7% to 7.5% of them appearing once. Whole-study results and caveats: High-abundance cord blood beta clonotypes had fewer insertions; memory repertoires showed none. Rather than following the same donors, the conclusions depended on cross-sectional statistical analysis.

The same sample was also studied in work on yellow fever vaccine responses in identical twins.

The rearrangement links TRBV11-2 to TRBJ2-7, with 7 bases identical to TRBD2. The TCR comes from a woman younger than 30 in good health. The specimen was PBMCs. CDR3 nucleotide sequence: TGTGCCAGCAGCTTAGGGGGGAGCGGGGTCGCCTACGAGCAGTACGTC. This sequence encodes CASSLGGSGVAYEQYV.